The 29 T cell receptor beta chains reported below all come from one sample, sequenced in a study of T cell responses to AZD1222 COVID-19 vaccine. The data were produced by immunoSEQ multiplex PCR, yet TCRdb's version contains in-frame clones alone and is incomplete. The data hold around 20,000 clones, with roughly 84% observed a single time. The source was peripheral blood, collected 28 days after the second AZD1222 dose. Source of these receptors: an adult who received the AZD1222 COVID-19 vaccine.

This sequence joins TRBV29-1 and TRBJ2-1; 7 nucleotides match TRBD1. The CDR3 runs 13 residues. Germline lookup yields CDR1 SQVTM and CDR2 ANQGSEA. The trim removed 6 bases at V and 7 bases at J, leaving 9 bases unmatched. Here the CDR3 reads CSVDLTGSNEQFF. The DNA for the CDR3 is TGCAGCGTGGACTTGACAGGGTCGAATGAGCAGTTCTTC.

The chain couples TRBV11-2 to TRBJ2-2; D is uncertain. There are 15 residues in the CDR3. V was clipped by 5 bases and J by 0 bases, with 10 bases between them. Per the germline V gene, CDR1 is SGHAT and CDR2 is FQNNGV. CDR3 sequence: CASSARLTNTGELFF. CDR3 DNA: TGTGCCAGCAGCGCGAGACTTACGAACACCGGGGAGCTGTTTTTT.

The V gene is TRBV29-1, the J gene TRBJ2-1, with 10 bases aligning to TRBD1. The CDR3 length is 15 residues. Looked up from germline, CDR1 is SQVTM and CDR2 is ANQGSEA. Germline trimming cut 0 bases from V and 9 bases from J; bases unmatched to any gene: 8. The DNA of the CDR3 is TGCAGCGTTGAAGACCAGACAGGGGGCGATTTTGAGCAGTTCTTC. This sequence encodes CSVEDQTGGDFEQFF.

The V gene is TRBV14, the J gene TRBJ2-5, with 10 bases lining up with TRBD2. Per the germline V gene, CDR1 is SGHDN and CDR2 is FVKESK. The ends lost 1 base at V and 3 bases at J; junction bases unmatched: 2. The CDR3 extends over 15 amino acids. The CDR3 is CASSQVTSGEETQYF. The CDR3 nucleotides read TGTGCCAGCAGCCAAGTAACTAGCGGGGAAGAGACCCAGTACTTC.

V and J are TRBV6-5 and TRBJ2-7; D assignment may be TRBD1 or TRBD2 (6 bases each). The CDR3 extends over 13 amino acids. CDR1 is MNHEY, CDR2 SVGAGI, per germline. Between the trimmed V and J ends, which lost 2 bases and 5 bases, there was a span of 10 bases. For the CDR3, the DNA is TGTGCCAGCAGTTACACGGGGGACAACGAGCAGTACTTC. This encodes CASSYTGDNEQYF.

In this sample, this clone turned up once. The chain employs TRBV9 and TRBJ2-2; 11 bases match TRBD2. After removal of 3 bases from V and 1 base from J, the junction contained 17 bases not matched to a gene. There are 21 residues in the CDR3. Per germline, CDR1 SGDLS and CDR2 YYNGEE. The DNA of the CDR3 is TGTGCCAGCAGCGGAGGGACGCCCGGCTTGGGGACTAGCGGGAACACCGGGGAGCTGTTTTTT. This sequence encodes CASSGGTPGLGTSGNTGELFF.

This clone was counted only a few times. The chain couples TRBV11-2 to TRBJ1-2, with D possibly being TRBD1 (6 bases). The CDR3 has 15 residues. V lost 5 bases, J lost 3 bases, and 16 bases lay in between. The germline CDR1 and CDR2 sequences are SGHAT and FQNNGV. In DNA form, the CDR3 reads TGTGCCAGCAGCCATACAGGGATCGCCGACTATGGCTACACCTTC. Protein sequence: CASSHTGIADYGYTF.

The chain recombines TRBV10-1 with TRBJ2-5; the D call may be TRBD1 or TRBD2 (5 bases each). Trimming cost V 4 bases and J 2 bases, with 14 bases left between them. CDR3 length equals 15 residues. Germline CDR1 and CDR2: WNHNN and SYGVQD (reference sequence). CDR3 residues: CASSARPWGQETQYF. The CDR3 bases are TGCGCCAGCAGTGCCCGGCCCTGGGGGCAAGAGACCCAGTACTTC.

This clone was found a few times. V usage is TRBV15 and J usage is TRBJ2-5; 9 bases fit TRBD2. The junction had 12 bases not matched to a gene; V was cut back by 3 bases and J by 4 bases. In germline, CDR1 is LNHNV, CDR2 YYDKDF (reference sequence). CDR3 size: 17 residues. This CDR3 reads CATSRTIAGARVETQYF. In DNA form, the CDR3 reads TGTGCCACCAGCAGGACCATAGCGGGAGCGCGAGTAGAGACCCAGTACTTC.

This chain uses TRBV12-3 or TRBV12-4 with TRBJ1-1; D not certain. V was clipped by 1 base and J by 8 bases, with 8 bases between them. CDR3 size: 12 residues. CDR3 sequence: CASSLGTAEAFF. CDR3 DNA sequence: TGTGCCAGCAGTTTAGGGACGGCCGAAGCTTTCTTT.

This clone came up a few times. The chain is built from TRBV6-6 and TRBJ2-6; D remains unclear. V dropped 6 bases and J dropped 4 bases, with 13 bases sitting between them. Germline loops: CDR1 MNHNY, CDR2 SVGAGI (reference sequence). The length of the CDR3 is 15 residues. The CDR3 sequence is CASRDPTRGANVLTF. The CDR3 bases are TGTGCCAGCAGAGACCCCACGCGGGGGGCCAACGTCCTGACTTTC.

J is TRBJ1-3 and V is TRBV19; D call uncertain. CDR1 and CDR2 from the germline V gene are LNHDA and SQIVND (reference sequence). V lost 10 bases and J lost 2, with 15 bases in between. This CDR3 comprises 14 residues. Here the CDR3 DNA reads TGTGCCACAGTATATGGGAGAACTGGAAACACCATATATTTT. This encodes CATVYGRTGNTIYF.

The chain employs TRBV27 and TRBJ2-1; D may be TRBD1 or TRBD2 (6 bases each). Germline CDR1 MNHEY, CDR2 SMNVEV (reference sequence). This CDR3 has 17 residues. V dropped 4 bases and J dropped 5 bases, with 21 bases sitting between them. In DNA, the CDR3 is TGTGCCAGCAGTTCGCGTGGCAGGGTTGGGGGGCACAATGAGCAGTTCTTC. Translation gives CASSSRGRVGGHNEQFF.

The chain has TRBV5-3 and TRBJ2-5; D is unclear. TRBV5-3 is filed as an ORF, its function uncertain. The V gene lost 7 bases and the J gene lost 2 bases, with 18 bases spanning the gap. The CDR3 extends over 15 amino acids. The CDR3 coding sequence is TGTGCCAGACTGAGATCAAGCTCGCCTCAAGAGACCCAGTACTTC. Translated, it gives CARLRSSSPQETQYF.

This clone appeared once. The chain carries TRBV24-1 and TRBJ2-2, with D perhaps matching TRBD2 (6 bases). V was cut by 7 bases and J by 0 bases, with 8 bases left in between. Germline V gene data show CDR1 as KGHDR and CDR2 as SFDVKD. The CDR3 extends over 14 amino acids. CDR3 in amino acids: CATRPGANTGELFF. In DNA form, the CDR3 reads TGTGCCACCAGGCCGGGAGCGAACACCGGGGAGCTGTTTTTT.

This clone showed up just once. V and J are TRBV4-2 and TRBJ1-1; D remains unclear. The CDR3 has 14 residues. V lost 1 base and J 3 bases, leaving 9 bases between the germline ends. The germline V gene has CDR1 LGHNA and CDR2 YNFKEQ. The CDR3 bases are TGTGCCAGCAGCCAAGCCACGGGGTACACTGAAGCTTTCTTT. Amino acids: CASSQATGYTEAFF.

The rearrangement joins TRBV30 to TRBJ1-5; D gene ambiguous. Germline-derived CDR1 and CDR2 are GTSNPN and SVGIG (reference sequence). With 4 bases removed from V and 5 bases from J, the gap between germline ends came to 12 bases. This CDR3 has 13 residues. CDR3 bases: TGTGCCTGGACGGGGAGTAGTGATCAGCCCCAGCATTTT. Translation: CAWTGSSDQPQHF.

This rearrangement joins TRBV7-3 to TRBJ1-3; 8 nucleotides match TRBD1. V was clipped by 2 bases and J by 4 bases; unmatched bases: 4. The CDR3 is 15 amino acids. The V gene's germline CDR1 is SGHTA and CDR2 FQGTGA. As DNA, the CDR3 is TGTGCCAGCAGCTTATATGGACAGGGAGGAAACACCATATATTTT. This codes for CASSLYGQGGNTIYF.

The gene calls are TRBV6-5 and TRBJ2-7; 10 bases align to TRBD2. Germline V gene lookup returns CDR1 MNHEY and CDR2 SVGAGI. The CDR3 length is 14 residues. V shed 6 bases and J 3 bases; nucleotides not matched to a gene: 5. The CDR3 protein is CASSRTSGSYEQYF. CDR3 nucleotides: TGTGCCAGCAGCAGGACTAGCGGAAGCTACGAGCAGTACTTC.

J is TRBJ2-1 and V is TRBV10-2, with a tentative D call TRBD1 (6 bases). Germline CDR1 and CDR2: WSHSY and SAAADI. Trimming left V 10 bases short and J 7 bases short, with 17 bases between. The CDR3 consists of 13 residues. The CDR3 is CAIKGAGANEQFF. The CDR3 coding sequence is TGCGCCATCAAAGGGGCAGGGGCGAATGAGCAGTTCTTC.

This chain joins TRBV29-1 and TRBJ2-2, with D perhaps TRBD2 (6 bases). With 6 bases removed from V and 1 base from J, the gap between germline ends came to 15 bases. Germline assignment: CDR1 SQVTM and CDR2 ANQGSEA. The CDR3 loop spans 15 amino acids. The DNA for the CDR3 is TGCAGCGTCATCCTGCGGGGTGAGAACACCGGGGAGCTGTTTTTT. This encodes CSVILRGENTGELFF.

V and J are TRBV4-1 and TRBJ2-7, with TRBD2 matching over 10 bases. Germline CDR1 and CDR2: MGHRA and YSYEKL. V lost 5 bases to trimming and J lost 5 bases; unmatched junction nucleotides: 9. This CDR3 comprises 15 residues. The DNA for the CDR3 is TGCGCCAGCAGCTGGGGCGGGACTAGCGAGGACGAGCAGTACTTC. As protein: CASSWGGTSEDEQYF.

V gene TRBV29-1 combines with J gene TRBJ1-1; possibly TRBD1 for D (5 bases). The CDR3 is 10 amino acids. The germline V gene has CDR1 SQVTM and CDR2 ANQGSEA. V was shortened by 2 bases and J by 11 bases, with 9 bases between the two germline ends. The CDR3 spells CSVEPGRAFF. The CDR3, as DNA: TGCAGCGTTGAACCGGGACGGGCTTTCTTT.

Here the CDR3 reads CASSYGSWQPQHF. The CDR3 bases are TGTGCCAGCAGTTACGGGTCGTGGCAGCCCCAGCATTTT. This chain connects TRBV6-5 to TRBJ1-5; D ambiguous. Germline CDR1 is MNHEY and CDR2 is SVGAGI. The CDR3 spans 13 residues. The V end lost 2 bases, the J end lost 7 bases, and 9 bases lay between the germline ends.

V and J are TRBV6-5 and TRBJ1-4, with D possibly matching TRBD1 (5 bases). The V gene's germline CDR1 is MNHEY and CDR2 SVGAGI. This CDR3 is built from 16 residues. Trimming left V 0 bases short and J 2 bases short, with 10 bases between. The CDR3 DNA is TGTGCCAGCAGTTACTCGAAGCAGGGTACTAATGAAAAACTGTTTTTT. As protein: CASSYSKQGTNEKLFF.

The chain carries TRBV14 and TRBJ2-5, with D tentatively TRBD2 (6 bases). The germline gives CDR1 SGHDN, CDR2 FVKESK. V lost 4 bases and J lost 1, with 7 bases in between. The CDR3 has 13 residues. The chain's CDR3 is CASSPGLQETQYF. DNA of the CDR3: TGTGCCAGCAGCCCGGGACTCCAAGAGACCCAGTACTTC. Full variable domain (missing parts from reference TRBV14 and TRBJ2-5): EAGVTQFPSHSVIEKGQTVTLRCDPISGHDNLYWYRRVMGKEIKFLLHFVKESKQDESGMPNNRFLAERTGGTYSTLKVQPAELEDSGVYFCASSPGLQETQYFGPGTRLLVL.

V gene TRBV6-6 combines with J gene TRBJ1-5; D remains ambiguous. Trimming removed 2 bases from V and 4 bases from J, with 6 bases in between. There are 13 residues in the CDR3. Germline values: CDR1 MNHNY, CDR2 SVGAGI (reference sequence). CDR3 in amino acids: CASSYAQNQPQHF. The CDR3 bases are TGTGCCAGCAGTTACGCTCAAAATCAGCCCCAGCATTTT.

The CDR3 region is CASRGDSGNQPQHF. The CDR3 bases are TGTGCCAGCAGGGGGGACAGCGGCAATCAGCCCCAGCATTTT. The genes are TRBV2 and TRBJ1-5; 7 bases line up with TRBD1. With V trimmed by 6 bases and J by 2 bases, 4 bases remained unmatched. Germline values: CDR1 SNHLY, CDR2 FYNNEI. The CDR3 extends over 14 amino acids. Using reference TRBV2 and TRBJ1-5 for the parts outside the CDR3, the full variable domain is EPEVTQTPSHQVTQMGQEVILRCVPISNHLYFYWYRQILGQKVEFLVSFYNNEISEKSEIFDDQFSVERPDGSNFTLKIRSTKLEDSAMYFCASRGDSGNQPQHFGDGTRLSIL.

The rearrangement links TRBV11-2 to TRBJ1-4, with a possible D match to TRBD1 (6 bases). Looked up from germline, CDR1 is SGHAT and CDR2 is FQNNGV. The CDR3 runs to 14 residues. Trimming removed 3 bases from V and 7 bases from J, with 12 bases in between. The CDR3 loop is CASSFGGGGEKLFF. The CDR3 coding sequence is TGTGCCAGCAGCTTTGGCGGGGGCGGTGAAAAACTGTTTTTT.